The 10 T cell receptor beta chains in this list originate from one sample, sequenced in a study of blood T cell repertoires in COVID-19. Assay: immunoSEQ multiplex PCR; the TCRdb copy retains only in-frame clones and omits some. This table has more than 95,000 clones, 81% appearing once. The sequencing input was peripheral blood. The receptors here all came from a man older than 75 with acute or convalescent COVID-19.

The CDR3, as DNA: TGTGCCAGCAGCTTAGGGCTCCAGGGGCGGACTGAAGCTTTCTTT. Residues: CASSLGLQGRTEAFF. The chain employs TRBV7-8 and TRBJ1-1; D is possibly TRBD1 (6 bases). V gave up 1 base and J gave up 5 bases, with 14 bases separating them. The CDR3 runs to 15 residues. Germline-derived CDR1 and CDR2 are SGHVS and FQNEAQ.

The rearrangement joins TRBV5-1 to TRBJ2-5, with TRBD2 identical over 14 bases. The germline V gene encodes CDR1 SGHRS and CDR2 YFSETQ. V gave up 0 bases and J gave up 3 bases; unmatched junction bases: 4. The CDR3 is 17 residues long. Written as DNA, the CDR3 is TGCGCCAGCAGCTTGGTGCCGGGACTAGCGGGAGAAGAGACCCAGTACTTC. It encodes CASSLVPGLAGEETQYF.

This chain uses TRBV18 with TRBJ1-3; 7 nucleotides line up with TRBD1. Germline CDR1 KGHSH, CDR2 LQKENI. The CDR3 length is 13 residues. V lost 3 bases, J lost 6 bases, and 2 bases stayed unmatched. DNA of the CDR3: TGTGCCAGCTCACCCGACAGGGTAAACACCATATATTTT. Its protein is CASSPDRVNTIYF.

The chain combines TRBV4-3 with TRBJ2-1; TRBD2 agrees at 7 bases. This CDR3 region has 16 residues. The germline V gene encodes CDR1 LGHNA and CDR2 YSLEER. After removal of 0 bases from V and 7 bases from J, the junction contained 9 bases not matched to a gene. CDR3 in DNA: TGCGCCAGCAGCCAAGAATTTGGGGGGGGATGGAATGAGCAGTTCTTC. Translated: CASSQEFGGGWNEQFF.

V is TRBV28 and J is TRBJ1-2; maybe TRBD1 (5 bases). Trimming took off 8 bases at V and 4 bases at J, with 8 bases between the two ends. This CDR3 is built from 11 residues. CDR1 MDHEN and CDR2 SYDVKM come from the germline V gene. The CDR3 coding sequence is TGTGCCAGCCAGGGTACCTATGGCTACACCTTC. Translation gives CASQGTYGYTF.

V is TRBV28 and J is TRBJ1-2, with D tentatively TRBD1 (6 bases). Germline V gives CDR1 MDHEN, CDR2 SYDVKM. This CDR3 has 15 amino acids. V was clipped by 5 bases and J by 0 bases, with 13 bases between them. In DNA form, the CDR3 reads TGTGCCAGCAGTCAAGGAGGACAGACTAACTATGGCTACACCTTC. Amino acids: CASSQGGQTNYGYTF.

The chain combines TRBV6-5 with TRBJ1-5; possibly TRBD1 for D (5 bases). Trimming took off 0 bases at V and 5 bases at J, with 11 bases between the two ends. CDR3 length: 15 amino acids. From germline, CDR1 is MNHEY and CDR2 SVGAGI. DNA of the CDR3: TGTGCCAGCAGTTACTCGGTAGGGGCTGATCAGCCCCAGCATTTT. It translates to CASSYSVGADQPQHF.

This chain uses TRBV5-8 with TRBJ1-5, with D perhaps TRBD1 (6 bases). Germline CDR1 and CDR2: SGHTS and YDEGEE. Trimming shortened V by 0 bases and J by 1 base, and 11 bases separated the two germline ends. The CDR3 contains 16 residues. CDR3 residues: CASSLVHRASNQPQHF. The CDR3 DNA reads as TGTGCCAGCAGCTTGGTGCACAGGGCAAGCAATCAGCCCCAGCATTTT.

The chain uses TRBV15 and TRBJ1-2; D unclear. Trimming took off 0 bases at V and 14 bases at J, with 13 bases between the two ends. The CDR3 is 12 residues long. The V gene's germline CDR1 is LNHNV and CDR2 YYDKDF (reference sequence). This chain's CDR3 is CATSRDQTRRTF. DNA of the CDR3: TGTGCCACCAGCAGAGATCAAACCAGGAGGACCTTC. The full variable domain, rest sourced from reference TRBV15 and TRBJ1-2, is DAMVIQNPRYQVTQFGKPVTLSCSQTLNHNVMYWYQQKSSQAPKLLFHYYDKDFNNEADTPDNFQSRRPNTSFCFLDIRSPGLGDTAMYLCATSRDQTRRTFGSGTRLTVV.

This clone was seen a few times. The V and J genes are TRBV5-6 and TRBJ1-2; the D gene is possibly TRBD1 (5 bases). The V end was cut by 0 bases, the J end by 4 bases, with 10 bases between. The CDR3 length is 14 residues. Germline V gene data show CDR1 as SGHDT and CDR2 as YYEEEE. CDR3 region: CASSLGQSFYGYTF. Here the CDR3 DNA reads TGTGCCAGCAGCTTGGGACAGAGCTTCTATGGCTACACCTTC.